This T cell receptor (beta chain) was identified during a study of early T cells in non-severe SARS-CoV-2 infection. Whole-study context: Unsorted whole blood bulk RNA was sequenced, with unpaired chains. General study results and limits: In VDJdb matching, anti-spike CD8 responses were favored while private and CD4 specificities went missing.

Judged by abundance, this clonotype is medium-sized. Its specificity is not known. The CDR3 contains 15 residues. Looked up from germline, CDR1 is DFQATT and CDR2 is SNEGSKA (reference sequence). The ends lost 5 bases at V and 0 bases at J; junction bases unmatched: 6. The TCR library protocol was used to attach unique molecular identifiers. These identifiers were attached to individual cDNA molecules. TCRdb reanalysed the 5' RACE reads using MiXCR and keeps one entry per CDR3 protein. The data show around 60,000 distinct CDR3 sequences, roughly 12% seen once. This receptor was taken from an adult who was a healthcare worker with PCR-confirmed SARS-CoV-2 infection or an uninfected control (not recorded which). The chain links TRBV20-1 to TRBJ1-1, with TRBD1 identical over 10 bases. Material: whole blood. CDR3 nucleotides: TGCAGTGCTTTGGGACAGGGGACAATGAACACTGAAGCTTTCTTT. This encodes CSALGQGTMNTEAFF.